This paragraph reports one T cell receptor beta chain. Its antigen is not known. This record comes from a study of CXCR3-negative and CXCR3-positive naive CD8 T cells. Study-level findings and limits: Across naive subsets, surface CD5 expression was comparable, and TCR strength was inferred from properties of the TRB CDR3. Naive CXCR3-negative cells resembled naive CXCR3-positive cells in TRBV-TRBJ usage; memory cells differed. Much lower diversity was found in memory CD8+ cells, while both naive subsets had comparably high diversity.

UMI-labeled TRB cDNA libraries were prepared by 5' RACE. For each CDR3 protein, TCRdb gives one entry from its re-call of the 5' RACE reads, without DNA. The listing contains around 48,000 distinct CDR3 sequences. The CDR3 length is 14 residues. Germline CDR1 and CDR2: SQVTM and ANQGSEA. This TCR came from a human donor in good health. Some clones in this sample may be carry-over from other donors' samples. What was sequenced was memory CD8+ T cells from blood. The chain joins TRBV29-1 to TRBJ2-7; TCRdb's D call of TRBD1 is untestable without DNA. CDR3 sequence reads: CSVAGHGVDYEQYF.